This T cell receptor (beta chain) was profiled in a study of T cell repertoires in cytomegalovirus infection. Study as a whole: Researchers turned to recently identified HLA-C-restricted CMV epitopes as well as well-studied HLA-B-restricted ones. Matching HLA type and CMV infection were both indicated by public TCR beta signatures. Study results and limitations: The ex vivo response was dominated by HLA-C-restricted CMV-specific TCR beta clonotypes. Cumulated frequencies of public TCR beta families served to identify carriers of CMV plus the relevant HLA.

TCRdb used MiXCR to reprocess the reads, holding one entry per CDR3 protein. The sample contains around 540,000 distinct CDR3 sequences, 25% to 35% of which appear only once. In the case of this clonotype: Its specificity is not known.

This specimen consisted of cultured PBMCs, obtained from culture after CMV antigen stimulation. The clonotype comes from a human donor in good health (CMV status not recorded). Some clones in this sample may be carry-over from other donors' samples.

CDR3 residues: CASSPTRGVNYGYTF. In DNA form, the CDR3 reads TGCGCCAGCAGCCCGACCAGGGGGGTGAACTATGGCTACACCTTC. This chain connects TRBV4-1 to TRBJ1-2; 7 bases are a match to TRBD1. The V gene's germline CDR1 is MGHRA and CDR2 YSYEKL. The junction had 7 bases not matched to a gene; V was cut back by 4 bases and J by 2 bases. This CDR3 has 15 residues.